This record covers a single T cell receptor (beta chain). Its antigen is unknown. The record originates from a study of T cell responses to AZD1222 COVID-19 vaccine. Study conclusions and caveats: Baseline serology detected seropositivity in only six AZD1222 recipients. Donors were largely white British and mainly female; clonal diversity was possibly underestimated. Researchers report vaccine-associated CD4 TCRs spanning spike, with dominance at 160-218 and 743-854. No repertoire was sampled before or during the peak T cell response, only after it.

Some clones are missing from TCRdb's copy, which holds only in-frame ones; the method was immunoSEQ multiplex PCR. The sample carries some 140,000 clones, 80% to 90% recorded once. The CDR3 contains 10 residues. Germline CDR1 and CDR2: DFQATT and SNEGSKA (reference sequence). Trimming removed 6 bases from V and 9 bases from J; junction bases left unmatched: 3. The gene calls are TRBV20-1 and TRBJ2-7; TRBD2 matches at 9 bases. Sequencing used peripheral blood, obtained on day 0 of AZD1222 vaccination. The source of this sequence is an adult in good health. DNA of the CDR3: TGCAGTGCCCCGCGGGGGGGGCAGTACTTC. Protein sequence: CSAPRGGQYF.